This T cell receptor (beta chain) appears in the sequencing data of a study of shared clonotypes between healthy human individuals. Per germline, CDR1 LGHNA and CDR2 YSLEER. The CDR3 runs to 15 residues. Comment on this clone: The junction differs from germline at one of its ends, possibly a read error.

An assay was performed, and its level was deep. The assay was immunoSEQ multiplex PCR, and TCRdb's table has in-frame clones only and misses some. The sample has 2 million to 2.5 million clones, 80% to 95% seen once. This rearrangement joins TRBV4-3 to TRBJ2-5; tentative D call: TRBD2 (5 bases). This receptor was obtained from a man aged 18-30 years in good health. Some clones in this sample may be carry-over from other donors' samples. Source material: naive CD4+ T cells from PBMCs. Subset described: CD45RA+ positively selected. The CDR3 nucleotides are TGCGCCAGCAGTCAAGGCCGCTCTAGCTGGGAGACCCAGTACTTC. Translated: CASSQGRSSWETQYF.